This T cell receptor beta chain comes out of a study of T cell responses to AZD1222 COVID-19 vaccine. The study, taken as a whole, reports: Among AZD1222 vaccinees, only 5 to 7 were seropositive at baseline. In a largely white British group with more females than males, clonal diversity was possibly underestimated. Researchers report vaccine-associated CD4 TCRs spanning spike, with dominance at 160-218 and 743-854.

V gave up 1 base and J gave up 8 bases, with 11 bases separating them. Germline V gene lookup returns CDR1 SEHNR and CDR2 FQNEAQ (reference sequence). CDR3 size: 13 residues. Generated by immunoSEQ multiplex PCR, the TCRdb table keeps only in-frame clones and is missing some. The sample lists 200,000 to 300,000 clones, 80% to 95% occurring once. On this clone: The antigen is not known.

The starting material was peripheral blood, obtained on day 0 of AZD1222 vaccination. The J gene is TRBJ2-5, the V gene TRBV7-9; no reliable D call. This clonotype originated in an adult in good health. In nucleotides, the CDR3 is TGTGCCAGCAGCTTAGGCGAGGTGGGCACCCAGTACTTC. It specifies CASSLGEVGTQYF.